The 5 T cell receptor beta chains presented below share a single source sample, sequenced in a study of blood T cell repertoires in COVID-19. Clones were read by immunoSEQ multiplex PCR, and TCRdb kept only the in-frame ones, dropping some. The top ten clones hold 2.5% to 3.5% of a sample with under 300,000 clones, approximately 90% of them seen once. Sequencing input: PBMCs or T cells enriched from blood (not recorded which). These receptors were obtained from a woman in her forties or fifties who had recovered from COVID-19.

The CDR3 coding sequence is TGTGCCAGCAGTTCGGGACAGGGTAACGGGGGCTACACCTTC. Translated, it gives CASSSGQGNGGYTF. The J gene is TRBJ1-2, the V gene TRBV28; 9 bases are shared with TRBD1. The V segment lost 4 bases and the J segment 8 bases; nucleotides outside the gene matches: 8. Germline values: CDR1 MDHEN, CDR2 SYDVKM. The CDR3 sequence is 14 residues long.

The rearrangement joins TRBV27 to TRBJ2-5; D remains unclear. V was clipped by 3 bases and J by 2 bases, with 13 bases between them. The V gene's germline CDR1 is MNHEY and CDR2 SMNVEV (reference sequence). The CDR3 has 15 amino acids. Here the CDR3 DNA reads TGTGCCAGCAGTTTGGGCAGTGTGGCTCAAGAGACCCAGTACTTC. It translates to CASSLGSVAQETQYF.

The chain links TRBV14 to TRBJ1-4, with 9 bases lining up with TRBD1. The V and J ends lost 4 bases and 5 bases, in that order; junction bases with no gene match: 11. The CDR3 has 17 amino acids. The germline CDR1 and CDR2 sequences are SGHDN and FVKESK. CDR3 sequence: CASSPQRTGTGNEKLFF. The CDR3 DNA sequence: TGTGCCAGCAGCCCCCAGAGGACCGGGACAGGGAATGAAAAACTGTTTTTT.

The genes are TRBV11-2 and TRBJ2-7; D remains ambiguous. This CDR3 region has 13 residues. The germline V gene encodes CDR1 SGHAT and CDR2 FQNNGV. Trimming cost V 3 bases and J 0 bases, with 6 bases left between them. The CDR3 bases are TGTGCCAGCAGCTTTCGGTCCTCCTACGAGCAGTACTTC. Protein sequence: CASSFRSSYEQYF.

The chain has TRBV3-1 (or the pseudogene TRBV3-2) and TRBJ1-4; tentative D call: TRBD1 (6 bases). In germline, CDR1 is LGHDT, CDR2 YNNKEL (reference sequence). This CDR3 contains 15 residues. Between the trimmed V and J ends, which lost 4 bases and 0 bases, there was a span of 9 bases. In DNA form, the CDR3 reads TGTGCCAGCAGCCCTAGGACAGCAACTAATGAAAAACTGTTTTTT. Its translation is CASSPRTATNEKLFF.